This TCR beta chain was found in a study of T cells in Graves' hyperthyroidism and ophthalmopathy. CDR1 is DFQATT, CDR2 SNEGSKA, per germline (reference sequence). Trimming pared 1 base from V and 0 bases from J, leaving 12 bases between. The CDR3 consists of 15 residues. RNA transcripts served as the template for amplifying TCR beta CDR3 regions. RT-PCR in the first round (using the HTBI primer set) targeted the TCR CDR3. TCRdb reprocessed the multiplex PCR reads with MiXCR, giving one entry per CDR3 protein. In the table there are around 520,000 distinct CDR3 sequences, around a quarter of which are singletons. This clonotype was recorded many times. Patients affected by ophthalmopathy presented a Clinical Activity Score of at least 3, a NOSPECS grade of at least 4, and disease duration below 3 months. The diagnoses drew upon clinical symptoms, serum thyroxine and TRAb, thyroid ultrasound and orbital computed tomography.

The sequence derives from a woman aged 30 to 39 with Graves' ophthalmopathy. The material sequenced was blood. The V gene is TRBV20-1, the J gene TRBJ1-1; D unresolved. CDR3 sequence reads: CSARAIGYMNTEAFF. CDR3 DNA sequence: TGCAGTGCTAGAGCAATTGGTTACATGAACACTGAAGCTTTCTTT.